This is a list of T cell receptor beta chains from one sample in a study of long-term antiretroviral therapy in people with HIV. Produced via immunoSEQ multiplex PCR; TCRdb's table is partial and in-frame only. The repertoire holds some 22,000 clones, with roughly four fifths as singletons. The sample in question was unsorted PBMCs, obtained 0.4 years after starting antiretroviral therapy. These receptor sequences come from a man in his fifties or sixties with HIV. Both conserved end residues are part of each CDR3. D genes are given only for firm matches. Size tells how often a clone was seen (once, few, many) or the class of an expanded clone, and some rows leave it out.

DNA: TGTGCCCTTCGGGTGACGAACACCGGGGAGCTGTTTTTT
CDR3: CALRVTNTGELFF
V: TRBV6-1
size: NA
J: TRBJ2-2
D: NA

DNA: TGTGCCAGCAGCCCCCCCTCCTACGAGCAGTACTTC
CDR3: CASSPPSYEQYF
V: TRBV11-2
size: NA
J: TRBJ2-7
D: NA

DNA: TGTGCCAGCAGCTTAGAGGGTACGGCTGAAGCTTTCTTT
CDR3: CASSLEGTAEAFF
V: TRBV7-2
size: NA
J: TRBJ1-1
D: NA

DNA: TGTGCCTGGAACCCGGGACTAGCCTACGAGCAGTACTTC
CDR3: CAWNPGLAYEQYF
V: TRBV30
size: NA
J: TRBJ2-7
D: TRBD2

DNA: TGTGCCAGCAGCTTGACGCGGGGGGACCAAGAGACCCAGTACTTC
CDR3: CASSLTRGDQETQYF
V: TRBV5-6
size: NA
J: TRBJ2-5
D: TRBD2

DNA: TGTGCCAGCTCACCCCTCCCTAGAGGGACAGGAAGGGACAATCAGCCCCAGCATTTT
CDR3: CASSPLPRGTGRDNQPQHF
V: TRBV18
size: few
J: TRBJ1-5
D: TRBD1

DNA: TGCAGTGCCTATTCAGGAGGTACGCAGTATTTT
CDR3: CSAYSGGTQYF
V: TRBV20-1
size: NA
J: TRBJ2-3
D: NA

DNA: TGTGCCAGCAGCCCAGATCCGGGACATCTTAACTATGGCTACACCTTC
CDR3: CASSPDPGHLNYGYTF
V: TRBV5-6
size: NA
J: TRBJ1-2
D: NA

DNA: TGCGCCAGCAGCTTTGGGATTTCTAGCTCTGGAAACACCATATATTTT
CDR3: CASSFGISSSGNTIYF
V: TRBV5-1
size: once
J: TRBJ1-3
D: NA

DNA: TGTGCCAGCAGCTTAACAGGTACCTACGAGCAGTACTTC
CDR3: CASSLTGTYEQYF
V: TRBV11-2
size: NA
J: TRBJ2-7
D: NA

DNA: TGTGCCAGCAGTTACGGTGCTTACAATGAGCAGTTCTTC
CDR3: CASSYGAYNEQFF
V: TRBV28
size: NA
J: TRBJ2-1
D: NA

DNA: TGCAGCGTTGACCTCGGGGGCAATCAGCCCCAGCATTTT
CDR3: CSVDLGGNQPQHF
V: TRBV29-1
size: NA
J: TRBJ1-5
D: NA

DNA: TGTGCCAGCAGCTTAGGGAGGCAATCTGGGGCCAACGTCCTGACTTTC
CDR3: CASSLGRQSGANVLTF
V: TRBV11-1
size: NA
J: TRBJ2-6
D: NA

DNA: TGTGCCAGCATGTCAGGGGGAAAGAACACCGGGGAGCTGTTTTTT
CDR3: CASMSGGKNTGELFF
V: TRBV7-9
size: NA
J: TRBJ2-2
D: TRBD1

DNA: TGTGCCAGCTCACCTGCGCGCGGCACTGAAGCTTTCTTT
CDR3: CASSPARGTEAFF
V: TRBV18
size: NA
J: TRBJ1-1
D: NA

DNA: TGTGCCAGCAGCTTAGAGGGGTGGACAGGGCCCTATAACTATGGCTACACCTTC
CDR3: CASSLEGWTGPYNYGYTF
V: TRBV7-9
size: NA
J: TRBJ1-2
D: TRBD1

DNA: TGTGCCAGCAGCTTGAGGGCGGTTACCTACAATGAGCAGTTCTTC
CDR3: CASSLRAVTYNEQFF
V: TRBV5-8
size: NA
J: TRBJ2-1
D: NA

DNA: TGTGCCAGCAGCCAATTCAAGGGCGTCCCTGAAGCTTTCTTT
CDR3: CASSQFKGVPEAFF
V: TRBV16
size: few
J: TRBJ1-1
D: NA

DNA: TGCGCCAGCAGCTCCCGGACCCAACCCTACGAGCAGTACTTC
CDR3: CASSSRTQPYEQYF
V: TRBV5-1
size: NA
J: TRBJ2-7
D: NA

DNA: TGTGCCAGCAATAGCGAGTACCGGGACAGGGGGGCCTACAATGAGCAGTTCTTC
CDR3: CASNSEYRDRGAYNEQFF
V: TRBV2
size: NA
J: TRBJ2-1
D: TRBD1

DNA: TGTGCCAGCAGCTTAGTAGGCGCCGGGAATGAGCAGTTCTTC
CDR3: CASSLVGAGNEQFF
V: TRBV7-9
size: NA
J: TRBJ2-1
D: NA

DNA: TGTGCCAGCAGCCCCCCGGTCAAGGCCCCCCTTGGGGCCAACGTCCTGACTTTC
CDR3: CASSPPVKAPLGANVLTF
V: TRBV7-2
size: NA
J: TRBJ2-6
D: NA

DNA: TGTGCCAGCAGCTTAAAACAGGGGAAAGCCGGGGAGCTGTTTTTT
CDR3: CASSLKQGKAGELFF
V: TRBV7-2
size: NA
J: TRBJ2-2
D: TRBD1

DNA: TGTGCCTGGAGCGGAAGAAATTCACCCCTCCACTTT
CDR3: CAWSGRNSPLHF
V: TRBV30
size: NA
J: TRBJ1-6
D: NA

DNA: TGTGCCAGCAGCGACCTCACTGGCTTGAACACTGAAGCTTTCTTT
CDR3: CASSDLTGLNTEAFF
V: TRBV2
size: NA
J: TRBJ1-1
D: NA

DNA: TGTGCCAGCAGCCAATACAAGGGCACAGATACGCAGTATTTT
CDR3: CASSQYKGTDTQYF
V: TRBV13
size: NA
J: TRBJ2-3
D: NA

DNA: TGTGCCAGCAGTCAACCATCCGGGACTAGCAACCTTCGGGGCGACGAGCAGTACTTC
CDR3: CASSQPSGTSNLRGDEQYF
V: TRBV28
size: NA
J: TRBJ2-7
D: TRBD2

DNA: TGTGCCAGCAGCACAGGGCGGCGAGGCTATGGCTACACCTTC
CDR3: CASSTGRRGYGYTF
V: TRBV5-6
size: NA
J: TRBJ1-2
D: NA

DNA: TGCGCCAGCAGCCAGTCGGCAGACTCCTACGAGCAGTACTTC
CDR3: CASSQSADSYEQYF
V: TRBV4-1
size: NA
J: TRBJ2-7
D: NA

DNA: TGCGCCAGCAGCTTGAACACCAATTCACCCCTCCACTTT
CDR3: CASSLNTNSPLHF
V: TRBV5-1
size: NA
J: TRBJ1-6
D: NA

DNA: TGTGCCAGCAGTTTACAGGGGGCATTTAACTATGGCTACACCTTC
CDR3: CASSLQGAFNYGYTF
V: TRBV28
size: NA
J: TRBJ1-2
D: TRBD1

DNA: TGTGCCAGCAGCTTGGGCGGCTGGGGCTACGAGCAGTACTTC
CDR3: CASSLGGWGYEQYF
V: TRBV5-4
size: NA
J: TRBJ2-7
D: NA

DNA: TGTGCCAGCTCACCTAACCGCGGGGCAGATACGCAGTATTTT
CDR3: CASSPNRGADTQYF
V: TRBV18
size: NA
J: TRBJ2-3
D: NA

DNA: TGTGCCAGCAGTTATGGTCTAGCGGGGGAAAACAATGAGCAGTTCTTC
CDR3: CASSYGLAGENNEQFF
V: TRBV6-5
size: NA
J: TRBJ2-1
D: TRBD2

DNA: TGTGCCAGCAGCGCCCTCCCTAGCCCAAGTCCCACAGATACGCAGTATTTT
CDR3: CASSALPSPSPTDTQYF
V: TRBV9
size: NA
J: TRBJ2-3
D: NA

DNA: TGTGCCAGCAGCTTAGGGCTCTCCTACGAGCAGTACTTC
CDR3: CASSLGLSYEQYF
V: TRBV6-1
size: NA
J: TRBJ2-7
D: NA

DNA: TGCAGTGCTGGCGATGAGCAGTTCTTC
CDR3: CSAGDEQFF
V: TRBV20-1
size: NA
J: TRBJ2-1
D: NA

DNA: TGTGCCAGCAGTTCCGGGACAGGGAGGTTCACCGGGGAGCTGTTTTTT
CDR3: CASSSGTGRFTGELFF
V: TRBV27
size: once
J: TRBJ2-2
D: TRBD1

DNA: TGTGCCAGCAGCCCTCAAGGGGGGTATCTTGGGAACACTGAAGCTTTCTTT
CDR3: CASSPQGGYLGNTEAFF
V: TRBV9
size: NA
J: TRBJ1-1
D: NA

DNA: TGTGCCAGCAGTGGCCTGCCAGGGTTGACTAATGAAAAACTGTTTTTT
CDR3: CASSGLPGLTNEKLFF
V: TRBV6-1
size: NA
J: TRBJ1-4
D: NA

DNA: TGTGCCAGCAGTTACGCTGGGACAGTTAATGGCTACACCTTC
CDR3: CASSYAGTVNGYTF
V: TRBV6-5
size: NA
J: TRBJ1-2
D: TRBD1

DNA: TGTGCCAGCAGCTTACAGGGCCCTCTGGATGGCTACACCTTC
CDR3: CASSLQGPLDGYTF
V: TRBV7-9
size: NA
J: TRBJ1-2
D: NA

DNA: TGTGCCAGCAGCCTCGATGGGCCTCCCGATGAAAAACTGTTTTTT
CDR3: CASSLDGPPDEKLFF
V: TRBV2
size: NA
J: TRBJ1-4
D: NA

DNA: TGTGCCAGCAGTTACTCCACGGAGTCGCAGCAGTACTTC
CDR3: CASSYSTESQQYF
V: TRBV6-5
size: NA
J: TRBJ2-7
D: NA

DNA: TGTGCCAGCAGCTATTTAGGGGACAGGCAAGAGACCCAGTACTTC
CDR3: CASSYLGDRQETQYF
V: TRBV11-2
size: NA
J: TRBJ2-5
D: TRBD1

DNA: TGTGCCAGCAGCTCCAGGGGGGACGGAAGCTACGAGCAGTACTTC
CDR3: CASSSRGDGSYEQYF
V: TRBV7-9
size: NA
J: TRBJ2-7
D: NA

DNA: TGTGCCAGCAGTTCCAATGTTGTCACCGGGGAGCTGTTTTTT
CDR3: CASSSNVVTGELFF
V: TRBV28
size: NA
J: TRBJ2-2
D: NA

DNA: TGTGCCAGCAGCCCCTGGGGGAAGACCCAGTACTTC
CDR3: CASSPWGKTQYF
V: TRBV5-4
size: NA
J: TRBJ2-5
D: NA

DNA: TGCACCAGCAGCCAAGGACCAGGGGCGAGATACGAGCAGTACTTC
CDR3: CTSSQGPGARYEQYF
V: TRBV1
size: NA
J: TRBJ2-7
D: NA

DNA: TGTGCCAGCATTCTGACAAGGGGACAGGGAAAATCTGGGGCCAACGTCCTGACTTTC
CDR3: CASILTRGQGKSGANVLTF
V: TRBV2
size: NA
J: TRBJ2-6
D: TRBD1

DNA: TGCGCCAGCAGCAAGGGGGCAAATCAGCCCCAGCATTTT
CDR3: CASSKGANQPQHF
V: TRBV5-1
size: NA
J: TRBJ1-5
D: TRBD1

DNA: TGCGCCAGCAGCAAGACAGATAATGAGCAGTTCTTC
CDR3: CASSKTDNEQFF
V: TRBV5-1
size: NA
J: TRBJ2-1
D: NA

DNA: TGTGCCTCGCGTCGGCGCGCGGGCAATTCACCCCTCCACTTT
CDR3: CASRRRAGNSPLHF
V: TRBV30
size: few
J: TRBJ1-6
D: NA